This TCR beta chain derives from a study of T cell responses to AZD1222 COVID-19 vaccine. Study results and caveats: Just six AZD1222 recipients tested seropositive at baseline. Reportedly, close to half of spike-specific TCRs are directed against unmutated variant regions. Once two AZD1222 doses were given, Spike-specific TCR breadth and depth went up.

V was clipped by 3 bases and J by 3 bases, with 6 bases between them. Looked up from germline, CDR1 is LNHDA and CDR2 is SQIVND (reference sequence). CDR3 length equals 13 residues. The repertoire was sequenced with immunoSEQ multiplex PCR; TCRdb's copy has only in-frame clones and lacks some. The table includes about 170,000 clones, around 88% detected once. Of note for this clone: The antigen is undetermined.

Sample: peripheral blood, taken 28 days after the second AZD1222 dose. This TCR came from an adult who received the AZD1222 COVID-19 vaccine. This chain connects TRBV19 to TRBJ1-5, with no clear D. CDR3 in amino acids: CASSMGTNQPQHF. The CDR3, as DNA: TGTGCCAGTAGTATGGGCACCAATCAGCCCCAGCATTTT.